This entry describes one TCR beta chain. Antigen specificity is unknown. The data originate from a study of monozygotic twins with inflammatory bowel disease. Broader study findings: Support was lacking for any single strong IBD-associated signal or clonotype.

Total RNA input per TCR library was around 3,600 ng. TCRalpha and TCRbeta cDNA was put through two nested PCRs of roughly 15 and 9 cycles. TCRdb derives one entry per CDR3 protein from the 5' RACE reads, leaving out DNA. The sample table includes 310,000 or so distinct CDR3 sequences. The CDR3 loop spans 15 amino acids. In germline, CDR1 is SEHNR, CDR2 FQNEAQ (reference sequence). The chain carries TRBV7-9 and TRBJ2-3. This receptor was obtained from a human donor with ulcerative colitis or Crohn's disease, or a healthy co-twin of an affected twin (not recorded which). The sample consisted of blood. The CDR3 is CASSLGRLSPDTQYF.